This T cell receptor beta chain is from a study of type 1 regulatory T cells. As for the study in general: This in vitro CD4 product, T-allo10, is enriched for Tr1 cells and alloantigen-specific.

This clonotype has a count of ten or more. The antigen is undetermined. One entry per CDR3 protein, called by TCRdb with MiXCR from the reads. The sample consists of just over 14,000 distinct CDR3 sequences, roughly 13% of them appearing once. The CDR3 is made up of 13 amino acids. Between the trimmed V and J ends, which lost 1 base and 8 bases, there was a span of 11 bases. Per the germline V gene, CDR1 is SGHAT and CDR2 is FQNNGV. Sequencing input: cultured T cells, either the whole culture or a sorted T cell fraction (not recorded which). The origin of this receptor is a human donor in good health. This chain connects TRBV11-2 to TRBJ1-2; the D is unclear. CDR3 sequence reads: CASSLVGPLGYTF. The CDR3 DNA sequence: TGTGCCAGCAGCTTAGTCGGTCCTCTGGGCTACACCTTC.